The clone carrying this TCR beta chain was seen just once. This sample was taken from a study of blood T cell repertoires in COVID-19. Study-wide background: Collection of acute and convalescent COVID-19 samples took place in the United States, Italy and Spain. Sample material is recorded as cDNA or gDNA derived from T cells, B-cell-depleted T cells, or PBMCs.

Trimming took off 0 bases at V and 2 bases at J, with 11 bases between the two ends. CDR1 is LNHNV and CDR2 is YYDKDF in the germline V gene (reference sequence). The CDR3 has 15 residues. Per the authors' pipeline: Reference gene primers were amplified, and this amplification served to estimate nucleated cell counts. The data were produced by immunoSEQ multiplex PCR, yet TCRdb's version contains in-frame clones alone and is incomplete. That table gives V, J and clone size, and the DNA gave D and trimming. The sample consists of about 100,000 clones, around four fifths of them appearing once. The genes are TRBV15 and TRBJ2-7; possible D gene TRBD1, 7 bases. The sequenced sample was peripheral blood. This TCR was sampled from a man aged 50 or older with active or convalescent COVID-19. For the CDR3, the DNA is TGTGCCACCAGCAGAGAGGCAGGGGGGCCCTACGAGCAGTACTTC. Protein sequence: CATSREAGGPYEQYF.